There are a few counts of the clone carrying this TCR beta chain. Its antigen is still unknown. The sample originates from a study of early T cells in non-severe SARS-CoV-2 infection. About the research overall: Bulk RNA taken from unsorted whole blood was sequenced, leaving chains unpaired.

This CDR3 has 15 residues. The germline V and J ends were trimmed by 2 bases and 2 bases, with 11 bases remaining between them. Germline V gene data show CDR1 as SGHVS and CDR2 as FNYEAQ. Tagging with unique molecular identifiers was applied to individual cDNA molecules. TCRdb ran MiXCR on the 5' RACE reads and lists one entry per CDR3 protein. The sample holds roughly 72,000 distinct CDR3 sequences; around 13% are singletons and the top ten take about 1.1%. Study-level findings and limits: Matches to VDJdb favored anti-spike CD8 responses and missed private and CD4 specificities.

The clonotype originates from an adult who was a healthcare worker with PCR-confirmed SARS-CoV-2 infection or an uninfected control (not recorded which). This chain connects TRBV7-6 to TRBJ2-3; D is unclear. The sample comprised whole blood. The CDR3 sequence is CASSLLAYNTDTQYF. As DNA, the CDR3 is TGTGCCAGCAGCTTACTCGCCTACAACACAGATACGCAGTATTTT.